This entry is about one T cell receptor (beta chain). The data originate from a study of cytomegalovirus exposure and HLA in healthy donors. Sequenced by immunoSEQ multiplex PCR; TCRdb stores in-frame clones only, minus some. The sample consists of 190,000 or so clones, 80% to 85% of them appearing once. J gave up 4 bases and V 2 bases, and 12 bases lay outside the gene matches. CDR1 and CDR2 (germline): MNHEY, SMNVEV (reference sequence). CDR3 length equals 18 residues. The material sequenced was PBMCs. The chain uses TRBV27 and TRBJ2-3; TRBD2 agrees at 10 bases. This clonotype was obtained from a woman younger than 30 in good health and CMV-seropositive. For the CDR3, the DNA is TGTGCCAGCAGTTTAATTCAGCGCCTAGCGGGGGCCTCAGATACGCAGTATTTT. Protein sequence: CASSLIQRLAGASDTQYF.